A selection of T cell receptor beta chains follows, all from one sample in a study of human T cells and chemical hapten exposure. TCRdb used MiXCR to reprocess the RACE reads, holding one entry per CDR3 protein. This sample yields 30,000 or so distinct CDR3 sequences, of which almost 6% are seen a single time; approximately 5% belongs to the top ten. The starting material was whole blood, obtained in connection with sensitization to the hapten diphenylcyclopropenone (DPC). The source is a man between 25 and 39 years old with alopecia areata. Some clones in this sample may be carry-over from other donors' samples. CDR3s include the opening cysteine and the closing phenylalanine or tryptophan. A D gene is named only where the DNA matches it firmly. Expanded clones get a size class; other rows say once, few or many, or leave the size out.

>TRBD1|TRBJ2-1|many|TRBV7-2
CASSSRTGAYNEQFF
TGTGCCAGCAGCTCTCGGACAGGGGCATACAATGAGCAGTTCTTC
>NA|TRBJ1-2|many|TRBV6-4
CASSDGGVGGYTF
TGTGCCAGCAGTGACGGGGGTGTCGGTGGCTACACCTTC
>NA|TRBJ2-7|many|TRBV3-2
CASSQDRPYEQYF
TGTGCCAGCAGCCAAGATAGGCCCTACGAGCAGTACTTC
>TRBD1|TRBJ2-1|many|TRBV19
CASSNPRDRGGNEQFF
TGTGCCAGTAGCAACCCCCGGGACAGGGGAGGCAATGAGCAGTTCTTC
>NA|TRBJ1-1|many|TRBV5-1
CASSLPGLGTEAFF
TGCGCCAGCAGCTTGCCAGGGCTAGGCACTGAAGCTTTCTTT
>NA|TRBJ2-1|many|TRBV4-1
CASSPGLLDEQFF
TGCGCCAGCAGCCCGGGACTCCTGGATGAGCAGTTCTTC
>NA|TRBJ2-6|many|TRBV3-2
CASSERQGVASGANVLTF
NA
>NA|TRBJ2-5|many|TRBV19
CASSRTEGETQYF
TGTGCCAGTAGTAGGACGGAGGGGGAGACCCAGTACTTC
>NA|TRBJ2-2|NA|TRBV9
CASSPRSDGELFF
TGTGCCAGCAGCCCCAGAAGTGACGGGGAGCTGTTTTTT
>TRBD1|TRBJ2-7|many|TRBV18
CASSLSGQGYEQYF
TGTGCCAGCTCCCTCTCGGGACAGGGCTACGAGCAGTACTTC
>NA|TRBJ2-3|many|TRBV4-3
CASSQDLAPPTDTQYF
TGCGCCAGCAGCCAAGACTTAGCCCCCCCCACAGATACGCAGTATTTT
>NA|TRBJ2-3|many|TRBV7-2
CASSLAGARTDTQYF
TGTGCCAGCAGCTTAGCGGGAGCTCGAACAGATACGCAGTATTTT
>NA|TRBJ2-5|many|TRBV7-9
CASSSPIGEETQYF
TGTGCCAGCAGCTCCCCCATAGGGGAAGAGACCCAGTACTTC
>NA|TRBJ1-1|medium-sized|TRBV7-9
CASSLHVGIAEAFF
TGTGCCAGCAGCTTACATGTGGGGATCGCTGAAGCTTTCTTT
>TRBD2|TRBJ2-1|NA|TRBV19
CASTTSGPYNEQFF
TGTGCCAGTACGACTAGCGGCCCCTACAATGAGCAGTTCTTC
>NA|TRBJ2-1|many|TRBV5-6
CASSLDWAGEQFF
TGTGCCAGCAGCTTGGATTGGGCTGGTGAGCAGTTCTTC
>NA|TRBJ2-1|many|TRBV10-3
CAISDSDEQFF
TGTGCCATCAGTGACTCAGATGAGCAGTTCTTC
>NA|TRBJ2-5|many|TRBV28
CASSLVTGLGETQYF
TGTGCCAGCAGTTTAGTCACAGGGCTGGGGGAGACCCAGTACTTC
>NA|TRBJ1-1|many|TRBV4-3
CASSQEVAGLNTEAFF
TGCGCCAGCAGCCAAGAGGTGGCGGGATTGAACACTGAAGCTTTCTTT
>TRBD2|TRBJ2-1|many|TRBV7-9
CASLRAGVVNEQFF
TGTGCCAGCCTTAGGGCGGGGGTGGTCAATGAGCAGTTCTTC
>NA|TRBJ1-1|many|TRBV7-2
CASSPGSSRAFF
TGTGCCAGCAGCCCCGGTTCATCCAGGGCTTTCTTT
>NA|TRBJ1-2|many|TRBV7-9
CASSFPGPDYGYTF
TGTGCCAGCAGCTTCCCAGGGCCGGACTATGGCTACACCTTC
>NA|TRBJ2-2|medium-sized|TRBV24-1
CATSDLWTDAMNTGELFF
TGTGCCACCAGTGATTTGTGGACAGACGCCATGAACACCGGGGAGCTGTTTTTT
>NA|TRBJ1-5|many|TRBV2
CASSEVQAPQPQHF
TGTGCCAGCAGTGAGGTACAGGCCCCACAACCCCAGCATTTT
>NA|TRBJ2-2|many|TRBV5-5
CASSLKDGGNTGELFF
TGTGCCAGCAGCTTGAAGGACGGGGGTAACACCGGGGAGCTGTTTTTT
>TRBD1|TRBJ2-3|many|TRBV12-5
CASGLETGAAQYF
TGTGCTAGTGGTTTGGAGACAGGGGCGGCGCAGTATTTT
>NA|TRBJ1-2|many|TRBV27
CASSMQGIYGYTF
TGTGCCAGCAGTATGCAGGGCATCTATGGCTACACCTTC
>TRBD2|TRBJ2-1|many|TRBV28
CASSQGLAGGPGYRPGYNEQFF
TGTGCCAGCAGTCAGGGACTAGCGGGAGGGCCCGGTTACAGGCCCGGTTACAATGAGCAGTTCTTC